This TCR beta chain was profiled in a study of vaccination effects on CD4 cells after COVID-19 (dated by TCRdb to between 2021 and 2022). For context, the study as a whole: Each participant received two doses of an mRNA SARS-CoV-2 vaccine, either BNT162b2 or mRNA-1273. In both COVID-19 convalescent patients and infection-naive vaccine recipients, the study compared SARS-CoV-2 spike-specific CD4+ TCR repertoires from before mRNA vaccination with those from after it. The full study included some eleven COVID-19 convalescent patients and a few SARS-CoV-2-naive healthy vaccine recipients. The Oncomine TCR Beta short-read assay on an Illumina iSeq 100 was used to sequence cultures from other donors in the study.

Beyond this particular receptor, the publication reports: Clones induced by infection and clones induced by vaccination both contracted markedly at late timepoints after vaccination, which fits with T cell responses waning over time. Among healthy vaccine recipients, nearly all vaccine-induced clones were SARS-CoV-2 mono-reactive, and only 1 of 255 was cross-reactive with common cold coronaviruses. Limitations of the study were the small number of convalescent patients and the absence of early post-infection timepoints.

The library was generated by the immunoSEQ multiplex PCR assay. DNA from the cultured and isolated CD4+ T cells underwent TCR beta CDR3 sequencing. As for how the authors treated the data: Non-productive TCR sequences were removed, reads were trimmed to the CDR3 region, and CDR3s of at least 7 amino acids were retained. The MANAFEST web app was used to pick out antigen-specific clonotypes by comparing their expansion in peptide wells with that in reference cultures. For clones to be considered positive, expansion at FDR<0.05 versus reference and all other wells, an odds ratio above 5, and a frequency above 0.1% in two replicate wells were required. Cross-reactive clonotypes were defined as significantly expanded in SARS-CoV-2 spike wells and in at least one common cold coronavirus spike condition. Using the stringdist R package, CDR3 similarity was measured by Levenshtein distance, and unrooted trees were constructed with ape in R 3.6.1. Held by TCRdb, this immuneACCESS table contains in-frame sequences only and omits some clones. Under half of the omission traces to an unresolved V gene where checked; the cause of the rest is unknown. The DNA was the basis for D and trimming; V, J and clone size are from that table. This sample lists approximately 87,000 clones; roughly 72% were detected once. 1.5% to 2% of the sample comes from the top ten.

Notes on this clone: Which antigen it targets is not known. Base qualities are not provided; no much larger clone lies one nucleotide away.

The CDR3 runs 15 amino acids, cysteine and phenylalanine included. Here the CDR3 DNA is all that survives: 45 bases in frame from base 1. V drops 5 bases and J drops 6 bases, leaving 17 bases in between. The germline V gene specifies KGHDR as CDR1 and SFDVKD as CDR2. The ViraFEST assay stimulated PBMC with viral peptide pools and then used TCR sequencing to identify antigen-specific CD4+ T cell clonotypes by expansion. After about 10 days of culture, CD4+ T cells were isolated with the EasySep CD4+ T cell isolation kit. The absence of prior SARS-CoV-2 infection in healthy vaccine recipients was confirmed by negative nucleocapsid antibodies before and after vaccination. Approximately 2 million PBMC per well were cultured with approximately 10 ug/ml peptides in IMDM containing approximately 4.7% human AB serum, 10 IU/ml IL-2 and gentamicin. Half of the culture medium was replaced with fresh IL-2-containing medium on days 3 and 7. Unless noted otherwise, every peptide stimulation condition was cultured in triplicate wells. Using Ficoll-Paque Plus gradient centrifugation, PBMC were separated from whole blood and then either used fresh or cryopreserved at -140C. The overlapping peptide pools covered the spike proteins of SARS-CoV-2 as well as those of the common cold coronaviruses HCoV-NL63, HCoV-OC43 and HCoV-229E. Genomic DNA was extracted from cultured CD4+ T cells with the QIAamp micro DNA kit.

The source was CD4+ T cells from PBMCs cultured with HCoV-229E spike peptides, collected before COVID-19 vaccination. Sample cell subset or site, as interpreted from the label and publication: HCoV-229E spike overlapping peptide pool stimulation. The receptor comes from a human donor who received a COVID-19 vaccine. Recombination connected TRBV24-1 to TRBJ2-3; the D gene is perhaps TRBD2, from 6 matching bases. The CDR3 corresponds to CATSVAGGGRDTQYF. Read as DNA, the sequence is TGTGCCACCAGTGTCGCAGGAGGAGGGAGGGATACGCAGTATTTT.